This entry lists 21 T cell receptor beta chains sequenced from one sample in a study of T cell repertoires in cytomegalovirus infection. TCRdb called the reads again in MiXCR, with one record for every CDR3 protein. This sample has a few hundred thousand distinct CDR3 sequences, with approximately 40% found just once. These receptors' targets are unknown. Source: cultured PBMCs, taken from culture after CMV antigen stimulation. These receptors all come from a human donor in good health (CMV status not recorded). Some clones in this sample may be carry-over from other donors' samples.

There are a few counts of this clonotype. This rearrangement joins TRBV7-2 to TRBJ2-1, with 13 bases identical to TRBD2. V trimming: 8 bases; J trimming: 12 bases; junction bases outside the gene matches: 10. Germline V gene lookup returns CDR1 SGHTA and CDR2 FQGNSA. The CDR3 runs to 14 residues. The CDR3 bases are TGTGCCAGCTGCCGCGGACTAGCGGGAGAGCGGCAGTTCTTC. Translating it yields CASCRGLAGERQFF.

The J gene is TRBJ1-5, the V gene TRBV7-2; unclear D gene. Germline assignment: CDR1 SGHTA and CDR2 FQGNSA. The CDR3 extends over 13 amino acids. Between the trimmed V and J ends, which lost 2 bases and 6 bases, there was a span of 8 bases. The CDR3 DNA reads TGTGCCAGCAGCTTACTAACGGGTCAGCCCCAGCATTTT. It is translated as CASSLLTGQPQHF.

This sequence joins TRBV19 and TRBJ1-2; D possibly corresponds to TRBD1 (5 bases). Trimming pared 6 bases from V and 8 bases from J, leaving 19 bases between. Per the germline V gene, CDR1 is LNHDA and CDR2 is SQIVND (reference sequence). This CDR3 is 14 amino acids long. CDR3 in amino acids: CASRRTVGHWGYTF. CDR3 nucleotides: TGTGCCAGTAGAAGGACGGTCGGACACTGGGGCTACACCTTC.

This clonotype came up once. The V and J genes are TRBV27 and TRBJ1-2; 9 bases line up with TRBD1. Unmatched junction bases numbered 8, after V lost 7 bases and J lost 8 bases. The CDR3 spans 13 residues. In germline, CDR1 is MNHEY, CDR2 SMNVEV (reference sequence). CDR3 sequence (DNA): TGTGCCAGCACTACACAGGGGGCGCGAGGCTACACCTTC. It is translated as CASTTQGARGYTF.

The chain recombines TRBV20-1 with TRBJ1-6; D remains unclear. Trimming stripped 0 bases from V and 0 bases from J, with 9 bases between. The CDR3 consists of 16 residues. Germline CDR1 DFQATT, CDR2 SNEGSKA (reference sequence). The CDR3 reads CSARDRESSYNSPLHF. CDR3 nucleotide sequence: TGCAGTGCTAGAGATCGAGAGAGCTCCTATAATTCACCCCTCCACTTT.

J is TRBJ2-2 and V is TRBV6-5; D call uncertain. The germline V and J ends were trimmed by 2 bases and 6 bases, with 10 bases remaining between them. This CDR3 region has 14 residues. Germline CDR1 and CDR2: MNHEY and SVGAGI. In nucleotides, the CDR3 is TGTGCCAGCAGTTACAATAGGAAAGCCGGGGAGCTGTTTTTT. Translation: CASSYNRKAGELFF.

The V and J genes are TRBV7-8 and TRBJ2-1; TRBD1 is a possible D gene (5 bases). CDR3 length equals 16 residues. V dropped 2 bases and J dropped 2 bases, with 13 bases sitting between them. Germline V CDR1 and CDR2: SGHVS, FQNEAQ. CDR3 nucleotides: TGTGCCAGCAGCTTATTCGGCAGGGCCACCTACAATGAGCAGTTCTTC. Translated: CASSLFGRATYNEQFF.

The rearrangement uses TRBV18 and TRBJ2-7; no clear D. Trimming shortened V by 3 bases and J by 7 bases, and 19 bases separated the two germline ends. Germline assignment: CDR1 KGHSH and CDR2 LQKENI. The CDR3 extends over 15 amino acids. CDR3 loop: CASSPSAGPAREQYF. The CDR3 DNA sequence: TGTGCCAGCTCACCCTCAGCCGGGCCGGCGAGGGAGCAGTACTTC. The full variable domain, rest sourced from reference TRBV18 and TRBJ2-7, is NAGVMQNPRHLVRRRGQEARLRCSPMKGHSHVYWYRQLPEEGLKFMVYLQKENIIDESGMPKERFSAEFPKEGPSILRIQQVVRGDSAAYFCASSPSAGPAREQYFGPGTRLTVT.

The chain uses TRBV4-3 and TRBJ2-1, with TRBD2 matching over 11 bases. V lost 0 bases, J lost 2 bases, and 0 bases stayed unmatched. Germline-derived CDR1 and CDR2 are LGHNA and YSLEER. The CDR3 is 16 residues long. The DNA of the CDR3 is TGCGCCAGCAGCCAAGATAGCGGGAGGGCCTACAATGAGCAGTTCTTC. As protein: CASSQDSGRAYNEQFF.

The chain links TRBV15 to TRBJ2-7; D is unclear. The CDR3 loop spans 15 amino acids. V was pared by 0 bases and J by 3 bases, with 12 bases between. Germline V gene data show CDR1 as LNHNV and CDR2 as YYDKDF (reference sequence). In DNA form, the CDR3 reads TGTGCCACCAGCAGAGATCTAGGGTTTGACTACGAGCAGTACTTC. Protein: CATSRDLGFDYEQYF.

This chain connects TRBV29-1 to TRBJ1-4; D gene ambiguous. Trimming removed 4 bases at V and 8 bases at J, with 14 bases between. Germline V gene sequence: CDR1 SQVTM, CDR2 ANQGSEA. The CDR3 is 13 residues long. The CDR3 protein is CSVASGVREKLFF. The CDR3 region has the DNA TGCAGCGTTGCGTCAGGAGTTAGGGAAAAACTGTTTTTT.

This clonotype appeared a few times. The J gene is TRBJ2-5, the V gene TRBV10-3; 8 bases align to TRBD2. Germline V gene sequence: CDR1 ENHRY, CDR2 SYGVKD. The CDR3 is 14 residues long. Unmatched junction bases numbered 10, after V lost 8 bases and J lost 5 bases. As DNA, the CDR3 is TGTGCCATCGGGAAAGCGGGGGAGAGGGAGACCCAGTACTTC. Protein: CAIGKAGERETQYF.

This clonotype has more than one count but fewer than ten. This chain connects TRBV19 to TRBJ2-1; TRBD2 agrees at 8 bases. Trimming removed 5 bases from V and 0 bases from J; junction bases left unmatched: 9. In germline, CDR1 is LNHDA, CDR2 SQIVND (reference sequence). The CDR3 runs to 17 residues. This CDR3 is CASSHPLSGSSYNEQFF. The CDR3 DNA is TGTGCCAGTAGTCATCCGTTGAGCGGGAGCTCCTACAATGAGCAGTTCTTC.

This chain joins TRBV20-1 and TRBJ2-7, with D tentatively TRBD2 (6 bases). The CDR3 sequence is 14 residues long. Per the germline V gene, CDR1 is DFQATT and CDR2 is SNEGSKA (reference sequence). V was shortened by 5 bases and J by 0 bases, with 14 bases between the two germline ends. The CDR3 DNA sequence: TGCAGTGCTTGGATGGGTAGCGGCTCCTACGAGCAGTACTTC. Protein sequence: CSAWMGSGSYEQYF.

This clonotype was detected a few times. This rearrangement joins TRBV24-1 to TRBJ1-1, with D maybe TRBD1 (5 bases). This CDR3 has 15 residues. V was shortened by 4 bases and J by 3 bases, with 14 bases between the two germline ends. Germline lookup yields CDR1 KGHDR and CDR2 SFDVKD. The CDR3 is CATSDGTKGDTEAFF. For the CDR3, the DNA is TGTGCCACCAGTGACGGGACCAAGGGTGACACTGAAGCTTTCTTT.

The table lists this clonotype with a few counts. CDR3 residues: CASSARGSETQYF. The CDR3 DNA sequence: TGTGCCAGCAGCGCCAGGGGTTCGGAGACCCAGTACTTC. The V call is TRBV11-2, the J call TRBJ2-5; D may be TRBD1 (6 bases). V gave up 5 bases and J gave up 5 bases, with 12 bases separating them. Germline values: CDR1 SGHAT, CDR2 FQNNGV. The CDR3 length is 13 residues.

DNA of the CDR3: TGCGCCAGCAGCTCAGGGTTTGGCGAGCAGTACTTC. This encodes CASSSGFGEQYF. This chain uses TRBV5-1 with TRBJ2-7, with a possible D match to TRBD1 (5 bases). Germline-derived CDR1 and CDR2 are SGHRS and YFSETQ. There are 12 residues in the CDR3. With 3 bases removed from V and 6 bases from J, the gap between germline ends came to 10 bases.

This chain joins TRBV7-2 and TRBJ2-3; the D gene is possibly TRBD2 (6 bases). Germline V gene lookup returns CDR1 SGHTA and CDR2 FQGNSA. Trimming removed 8 bases at V and 1 base at J, with 22 bases between. The CDR3 consists of 17 residues. The CDR3 loop reads CASGTVGREWGTDTQYF. The CDR3 DNA follows: TGTGCCAGCGGCACCGTGGGCCGGGAGTGGGGCACAGATACGCAGTATTTT.

This chain links TRBV12-3 or TRBV12-4 with TRBJ2-1; 10 nucleotides align to TRBD2. Trimming cost V 8 bases and J 4 bases; bases outside gene matches: 11. The CDR3 loop spans 16 amino acids. CDR3 protein: CASCQAGGGIYNEQFF. CDR3 bases: TGTGCCAGCTGCCAAGCGGGGGGGGGGATATACAATGAGCAGTTCTTC.

This clonotype was observed a few times. The chain employs TRBV28 and TRBJ2-5; tentatively, D is TRBD2 (6 bases). CDR3 length: 14 amino acids. Trimming cost V 3 bases and J 5 bases, with 13 bases left between them. Germline lookup yields CDR1 MDHEN and CDR2 SYDVKM. The CDR3: CASSFRGILETQYF. The CDR3 DNA reads TGTGCCAGCAGTTTTCGGGGGATCTTGGAGACCCAGTACTTC.

There are many counts of this clonotype. The gene calls are TRBV7-2 and TRBJ2-2; D might be TRBD1 (8 bases). This CDR3 is built from 17 residues. Trimming removed 5 bases from V and 5 bases from J, with 21 bases in between. The germline V gene has CDR1 SGHTA and CDR2 FQGNSA. The CDR3 loop reads CASSTGGGLAWTGELFF. The CDR3 nucleotides read TGTGCCAGCAGCACAGGGGGAGGGCTAGCCTGGACCGGGGAGCTGTTTTTT.